Listed below are T cell receptor beta chains from one sample, sequenced in a study of OX40 agonist ivuxolimab in advanced cancers. Generated by immunoSEQ multiplex PCR, the TCRdb table keeps only in-frame clones and is missing some. The repertoire includes tens of thousands of clones, 75% to 90% of them detected once, and around 4.6% sits in the top ten. Sequencing was performed on CD4+ or CD8+ T cells sorted from blood, taken in a trial of the OX40 agonist ivuxolimab. The receptors derive from an adult with an advanced solid tumor such as melanoma, head and neck, liver or kidney cancer. Both conserved end residues are trimmed from each CDR3.

j_gene	v_gene	CDR3aa
TRBJ1-2	TRBV19	ASSPGTGVPYGYT
TRBJ2-3	TRBV4-3	ASSQGTGVGDTQY
TRBJ2-7	TRBV6-6	ASSYSAYEQY
TRBJ1-6	TRBV30	AWQDSRGSPLH
TRBJ2-1	TRBV9	ASSVGGFSYNEQF
TRBJ2-7	TRBV5-1	ASSLSRYEQY
TRBJ1-2	TRBV10-3	AISADRNYGYT
TRBJ2-5	TRBV5-1	ASSSGRGTQETQY
TRBJ2-7	TRBV5-1	ASSLGSSSGEQY
TRBJ1-4	TRBV7-4	ASSLGNDRGDNEKLF
TRBJ1-5	TRBV27	ASSTFPVGVGQPQH
TRBJ2-5	TRBV7-6	ASSLNPAGGVTQY
TRBJ2-5	TRBV10-2	ASSDPSGGQETQY
TRBJ1-2	TRBV10-1	ASSDNNYGYT
TRBJ2-1	TRBV6-5	ASSYPGGNEQF
TRBJ1-2	TRBV28	ASSTPTGGAGYGYT
TRBJ1-2	TRBV30	AWTAYSGDYGYT
TRBJ1-4	TRBV30	AWSVSYEKLF
TRBJ2-3	TRBV6-5	ASSYWGAGSDTQY
TRBJ1-4	TRBV28	ASSPPPTNEKLF
TRBJ2-7	TRBV6-1	ASSSGTGYEQY
TRBJ2-3	TRBV18	ASSPPGTGGDTQY
TRBJ1-2	TRBV4-1	ASSQGEGTGYGYT
TRBJ2-1	TRBV30	AWSGEVYNEQF
TRBJ2-7	TRBV2	ASSEPSAYEQY
TRBJ2-7	TRBV6-5	ASKALAETYEQY
TRBJ2-7	TRBV28	ASSDPGLFSYEQY
TRBJ2-7	TRBV20-1	SAGTYEQY
TRBJ1-1	TRBV5-6	ASSLGQGREAF
TRBJ1-2	TRBV18	ASSPPDRAWGYT
TRBJ2-3	TRBV5-6	ASSSSGTDTQY
TRBJ1-4	TRBV6-1	ASSPRGPNEKLF
TRBJ2-2	TRBV28	ASSGTRVTGELF